This entry features one T cell receptor (beta chain) sequence. A quantity of about 0.5 to 1 ug RNA underwent reverse transcription using random hexamers. Multiplex PCR with immunoSEQ amplified the TCR beta CDR3 across 54 Vbeta and 13 Jbeta. TCRdb passed the immunoSEQ multiplex PCR reads through MiXCR, listing each CDR3 protein once. The sample includes 100,000 to 150,000 distinct CDR3 sequences, 93% of them seen just once. The data belong to a study of CD8 T cells in Susac syndrome. The trim removed 4 bases at V and 10 bases at J, leaving 21 bases unmatched. The CDR3 sequence is 19 residues long. Germline CDR1 reads MGHRA; CDR2 reads YSYEKL.

This chain links TRBV4-1 with TRBJ1-6; 8 nucleotides agree with TRBD1. This receptor was taken from a human donor with multiple sclerosis. Sequenced sample: CD8+ T cells from PBMCs. The CDR3 region is CASSPTAGQAVRLASPLHF. The CDR3 DNA is TGCGCCAGCAGCCCGACAGCGGGACAGGCGGTTCGTTTAGCGTCACCCCTCCACTTT.